A single sample gave rise to the 5 T cell receptor beta chains below, sequenced in a study of identical twins. TCRdb used MiXCR to reprocess the 5' RACE reads, holding one entry per CDR3 protein. The data contain fewer than 800,000 distinct CDR3 sequences, under 8.5% of them singletons. These same records also appear under a second study, on yellow fever vaccine responses in identical twins.

Material for sequencing was PBMCs. Every receptor here comes from a woman between 18 and 30 years old in good health.

The CDR3 DNA reads TGTGCCAGTAGCCAAGGACAGGGGACAGAGACCCAGTACTTC. Amino acids: CASSQGQGTETQYF. The V gene is TRBV19, the J gene TRBJ2-5, with TRBD1 matching 9 bases. CDR1 and CDR2 from the germline V gene are LNHDA and SQIVND (reference sequence). Losses at the gene ends were 6 bases for V and 4 bases for J; bases not matched to a gene: 6. The length of the CDR3 is 14 residues.

In its sample, this clonotype was seen many times. The junction departs from the called germline gene at one end, perhaps through a read error. This rearrangement joins TRBV7-8 to TRBJ1-2; a weak D match, TRBD1 (6 bases). The CDR3 consists of 12 residues. CDR1 is SGHVS and CDR2 is FQNEAQ in the germline V gene. CDR3 sequence reads: CASSARDTIDNF. CDR3 in DNA: TGTGCCAGCAGCGCCCGGGACACCATTGATAACTTC.

In its sample, this clonotype was seen many times. V gene TRBV15 combines with J gene TRBJ2-1, with D unclear. This CDR3 is 15 amino acids long. The germline gives CDR1 LNHNV, CDR2 YYDKDF (reference sequence). With 1 base removed from V and 0 bases from J, the gap between germline ends came to 7 bases. CDR3 coding DNA: TGTGCCACCAGCAGAGCCAGTACCTCCTACAATGAGCAGTTCTTC. This gives the protein CATSRASTSYNEQFF.

This clonotype was seen only a few times. The V gene is TRBV5-1, the J gene TRBJ1-5; D call uncertain. The germline V and J ends were trimmed by 1 base and 0 bases, with 14 bases remaining between them. The CDR3 is 17 residues long. CDR1 and CDR2 from the germline V gene are SGHRS and YFSETQ. CDR3 region: CASSLKALAGSNQPQHF. The CDR3 region has the DNA TGCGCCAGCAGCTTGAAGGCTCTCGCCGGTAGCAATCAGCCCCAGCATTTT.

This clonotype was picked up many times. The chain combines TRBV7-2 with TRBJ2-1; the match to TRBD1 covers 7 bases. The junction had 11 bases not matched to a gene; V was cut back by 5 bases and J by 4 bases. In germline, CDR1 is SGHTA, CDR2 FQGNSA. The CDR3 contains 16 residues. CDR3 protein: CASSPKTGSRYNEQFF. The DNA for the CDR3 is TGTGCCAGCAGCCCCAAGACAGGGAGTAGGTACAATGAGCAGTTCTTC.